Listed below are T cell receptor beta chains from one sample, sequenced in a study of blood T cell repertoires in COVID-19. TCRdb's table, derived via immunoSEQ multiplex PCR, lists solely in-frame clones and lacks some. The profile shows 300,000 to 400,000 clones, over 70% of them singletons. Sequencing was done on a sample of peripheral blood. The receptor set was obtained from a woman aged 50 to 60 with COVID-19, enrolled during active disease. Both conserved end residues are part of each CDR3. D genes are given only for firm matches. Clone size is shown for a subset of rows, as once, few, many or a class of expanded clone.

>few|TRBD1|TRBV27|TRBJ1-2
CASSLSPGGNYGYTF
TGTGCCAGCAGTTTATCACCAGGGGGCAACTATGGCTACACCTTC
>NA|NA|TRBV7-6|TRBJ1-5
CASSLDTFVEGNQPQHF
TGTGCCAGCAGCTTAGATACTTTTGTAGAGGGTAATCAGCCCCAGCATTTT
>NA|NA|TRBV9|TRBJ1-1
CASSAGRGNTEAFF
TGTGCCAGCAGCGCCGGCAGGGGGAACACTGAAGCTTTCTTT
>NA|NA|TRBV9|TRBJ2-2
CASSGPTGNTGELFF
TGTGCCAGCAGCGGCCCGACAGGAAACACCGGGGAGCTGTTTTTT
>NA|NA|TRBV11-1|TRBJ2-7
CASSLSFRGYEQYF
TGTGCCAGCAGCCTATCCTTCCGTGGCTACGAGCAGTACTTC
>NA|NA|TRBV3-1/TRBV3-2|TRBJ2-7
CASSRRGLSEVHEQYF
TGTGCCAGCAGCCGTCGGGGACTTTCGGAGGTCCACGAGCAGTACTTC
>NA|TRBD2|TRBV11-2|TRBJ2-5
CASSTGTIQETQYF
TGTGCCAGCAGCACCGGGACTATACAAGAGACCCAGTACTTC
>NA|NA|TRBV12-3/TRBV12-4|TRBJ2-1
CASGLGGGEQFF
TGTGCCAGTGGCCTCGGAGGAGGTGAGCAGTTCTTC
>NA|NA|TRBV15|TRBJ1-2
CATSRQGNYGYTF
TGTGCCACCAGCAGGCAGGGGAACTATGGCTACACCTTC
>once|TRBD2|TRBV11-2|TRBJ2-5
CASSLAPAGVEETQYF
TGTGCCAGCAGCTTGGCTCCGGCGGGAGTGGAGGAGACCCAGTACTTC
>once|NA|TRBV7-2|TRBJ2-5
CASSGNGLIQETQYF
TGTGCCAGCAGCGGCAATGGACTAATCCAAGAGACCCAGTACTTC
>once|TRBD2|TRBV7-9|TRBJ2-7
CASSLSGNTYEQYF
TGTGCCAGCAGTCTTAGCGGGAACACCTACGAGCAGTACTTC
>few|TRBD2|TRBV7-9|TRBJ2-7
CASTLAGGPGEQYF
TGTGCCAGCACCTTAGCGGGAGGGCCCGGGGAGCAGTACTTC
>NA|TRBD1|TRBV7-9|TRBJ2-7
CASRTQGAYEQYF
TGTGCCAGCCGGACCCAGGGGGCCTACGAGCAGTACTTC
>NA|TRBD2|TRBV7-7|TRBJ2-5
CASSPSWGGAQETQYF
TGTGCCAGCAGCCCCAGCTGGGGGGGAGCACAAGAGACCCAGTACTTC
>NA|TRBD1|TRBV6-5|TRBJ2-7
CASTSGQGANEQYF
TGTGCCAGCACATCCGGACAGGGCGCTAACGAGCAGTACTTC
>NA|TRBD2|TRBV7-6|TRBJ2-1
CASSSYPSGSSNNEQFF
TGTGCCAGCAGCTCGTACCCTAGCGGCTCGTCTAACAATGAGCAGTTCTTC
>NA|TRBD2|TRBV3-1/TRBV3-2|TRBJ2-1
CASSQSTRREGYNEQFF
TGTGCCAGCAGCCAATCTACGAGGAGGGAGGGTTACAATGAGCAGTTCTTC
>NA|TRBD1|TRBV7-9|TRBJ1-2
CASSEPQGQTLQGYGYTF
TGTGCCAGCAGCGAACCCCAGGGACAGACACTCCAAGGCTATGGCTACACCTTC
>once|TRBD1|TRBV12-5|TRBJ2-1
CASGLGTGVVNEQFF
TGTGCTAGTGGTTTGGGGACAGGGGTGGTCAATGAGCAGTTCTTC